A selection of T cell receptor beta chains follows, all from one sample in a study of T cells in Graves' hyperthyroidism and ophthalmopathy. One entry per CDR3 protein, called by TCRdb with MiXCR from the multiplex PCR reads. The profile shows hundreds of thousands of distinct CDR3 sequences, approximately 36% of them singletons. The sequencing input was blood. These receptors were taken from a woman aged 40 to 50 with Graves' hyperthyroidism. CDR3s include the opening cysteine and the closing phenylalanine or tryptophan. D genes are given only for firm matches. The listing skips clone size in some rows; elsewhere it reads once, few, many or a size class.

clone_size j_call d_call v_call cdr3_aa cdr3_nt
- TRBJ1-3 - TRBV12-3/TRBV12-4 CASGDSFSGNTIYF TGTGCCAGCGGGGACTCTTTCTCTGGAAACACCATATATTTT
once TRBJ2-2 TRBD1 TRBV10-3 CASSRFRDRHGELFF TGTGCCAGCTCACGATTCCGGGACAGACACGGGGAGCTGTTTTTT
- TRBJ1-5 - TRBV6-5 CASSYPSIGNQPQHF TGTGCCAGCAGTTATCCTAGCATTGGCAATCAGCCCCAGCATTTT
- TRBJ1-2 - TRBV29-1 CSVPKNRDSYGYTF TGCAGCGTCCCAAAAAACAGGGACTCCTATGGCTACACCTTC
- TRBJ2-7 - TRBV20-1 CSARDLGPYEQYF TGCAGTGCTAGAGATCTGGGACCCTACGAGCAGTACTTC
few TRBJ2-5 - TRBV12-3/TRBV12-4 CASSLAGDTAQYF TGTGCCAGCAGTTTAGCCGGCGATACGGCCCAGTACTTC
- TRBJ2-2 - TRBV5-1 CASSQDRLNTGELFF TGCGCCAGCAGCCAAGACAGATTGAACACCGGGGAGCTGTTTTTT
- TRBJ1-3 - TRBV9 CASSAGTAPSGNTIYF TGTGCCAGCAGCGCCGGGACGGCGCCCTCTGGAAACACCATATATTTT
- TRBJ1-5 - TRBV5-6 CASSGSAGSFGQPQHF TGTGCCAGCTCAGGGTCGGCAGGGTCGTTTGGGCAGCCCCAGCATTTT
- TRBJ2-5 - TRBV5-1 CASRPLGARETQYF TGCGCCAGCAGGCCACTAGGAGCCCGAGAGACCCAGTACTTC
few TRBJ2-5 - TRBV2 CAEGGAIGQETQYF TGTGCCGAGGGGGGGGCGATTGGTCAAGAGACCCAGTACTTC
- TRBJ1-3 - TRBV15 CATSRDPLSLHSGNTIYF TGTGCCACCAGCAGAGATCCCCTTTCACTCCACTCTGGAAACACCATATATTTT
many TRBJ1-3 - TRBV7-6 CASSLEPATGNTIYF TGTGCCAGCAGCTTAGAACCAGCCACTGGAAACACCATATATTTT
many TRBJ1-2 - TRBV7-9 CASSLDPEYGYTF TGTGCCAGCAGCTTAGATCCAGAGTATGGCTACACCTTC
few TRBJ1-4 - TRBV7-9 CASSTGTGWEQKLFF TGTGCCAGCAGCACAGGCACGGGGTGGGAGCAAAAACTGTTTTTT
many TRBJ1-1 - TRBV5-1 CASSLEGQMNTEAFF TGCGCCAGCAGCTTGGAGGGACAAATGAACACTGAAGCTTTCTTT
many TRBJ1-3 - TRBV7-2 CASSLDTDSGNTIYF TGTGCCAGCAGCTTAGACACCGACAGTGGAAACACCATATATTTT
- TRBJ1-5 - TRBV3-1 CASSQGGAAQPQHF TGTGCCAGCAGCCAAGGGGGAGCCGCTCAGCCCCAGCATTTT
few TRBJ1-2 TRBD1 TRBV6-5 CATTTGLKGGYTF TGTGCCACAACGACAGGGCTTAAGGGTGGCTACACCTTC
- TRBJ1-5 TRBD1 TRBV25-1 CASSPPDRGTQPQHF TGTGCCAGCTCACCACCTGACAGGGGCACTCAGCCCCAGCATTTT
few TRBJ2-5 - TRBV9 CASSVEGLPHTETQYF TGTGCCAGCAGCGTAGAAGGCCTTCCTCATACGGAGACCCAGTACTTC
many TRBJ1-1 TRBD1 TRBV20-1 CSAGTGGAFF TGCAGTGCGGGGACAGGAGGGGCTTTCTTT
many TRBJ2-7 TRBD1 TRBV2 CASSWDRPRVYEQYF TGTGCCAGCAGCTGGGACAGACCCCGGGTCTACGAGCAGTACTTC
many TRBJ1-1 - TRBV12-3/TRBV12-4 CASRVSTEAFF TGTGCCAGCAGGGTTAGCACTGAAGCTTTCTTT
few TRBJ2-3 - TRBV7-9 CASSLARLGADTQYF TGTGCCAGCAGCTTAGCAAGACTAGGGGCAGATACGCAGTATTTT
- TRBJ2-5 TRBD2 TRBV7-6 CASSRTSVDQETQYF TGTGCCAGCAGCCGTACTAGCGTTGATCAAGAGACCCAGTACTTC
many TRBJ1-4 TRBD1 TRBV6-5 CASSATGQGNEKLFF TGTGCCAGCAGTGCGACGGGACAGGGGAATGAAAAACTGTTTTTT
- TRBJ2-7 TRBD1 TRBV4-1 CASSQSGQASSYEQYF TGCGCCAGCAGCCAATCCGGACAGGCCAGTTCCTACGAGCAGTACTTC
- TRBJ1-6 TRBD1 TRBV6-5 CASSLSTGLGSPLHF TGTGCCAGCAGTCTATCGACAGGGTTAGGGTCACCCCTCCACTTT
- TRBJ1-6 TRBD1 TRBV19 CITSAGGYNSPLHF TGTATCACCTCGGCAGGGGGCTATAATTCACCCCTCCACTTT
many TRBJ1-5 - TRBV10-2 CASSAGLGYSNQPQHF TGCGCCAGCAGTGCGGGACTCGGGTATAGCAATCAGCCCCAGCATTTT
- TRBJ2-7 TRBD2 TRBV6-6 CASSYQGLSSYEQYF TGTGCCAGCAGTTACCAGGGACTAAGCTCCTACGAGCAGTACTTC
few TRBJ2-1 TRBD2 TRBV7-9 CASRGRSGGGNEQFF TGTGCCAGCAGGGGTCGAAGCGGGGGAGGCAATGAGCAGTTCTTC
many TRBJ1-3 - TRBV20-1 CSARIDGPGTQLF TGCAGTGCTAGAATTGATGGGCCCGGGACGCAGCTTTTT
- TRBJ1-6 TRBD1 TRBV7-2 CASSLQGPDRDNSPLHF TGTGCCAGCAGCTTACAGGGACCAGACAGGGATAATTCACCCCTCCACTTT
many TRBJ1-1 TRBD1 TRBV5-1 CASRQGMKGTEAFF TGCGCCAGCCGACAGGGGATGAAAGGCACTGAAGCTTTCTTT
- TRBJ1-2 - TRBV29-1 CSVEESGMGGYTF TGCAGCGTTGAAGAAAGTGGAATGGGTGGCTACACCTTC
- TRBJ1-3 - TRBV9 CASSVEGTGVSSGNTIYF TGTGCCAGCAGCGTAGAGGGGACGGGGGTTTCCTCTGGAAACACCATATATTTT
many TRBJ2-2 - TRBV9 CASSQEMNTGELFF TGTGCCAGCAGCCAGGAGATGAACACCGGGGAGCTGTTTTTT
few TRBJ2-5 - TRBV9 CASSQDHGGKTQYF TGTGCCAGCAGCCAAGATCACGGGGGTAAGACCCAGTACTTC